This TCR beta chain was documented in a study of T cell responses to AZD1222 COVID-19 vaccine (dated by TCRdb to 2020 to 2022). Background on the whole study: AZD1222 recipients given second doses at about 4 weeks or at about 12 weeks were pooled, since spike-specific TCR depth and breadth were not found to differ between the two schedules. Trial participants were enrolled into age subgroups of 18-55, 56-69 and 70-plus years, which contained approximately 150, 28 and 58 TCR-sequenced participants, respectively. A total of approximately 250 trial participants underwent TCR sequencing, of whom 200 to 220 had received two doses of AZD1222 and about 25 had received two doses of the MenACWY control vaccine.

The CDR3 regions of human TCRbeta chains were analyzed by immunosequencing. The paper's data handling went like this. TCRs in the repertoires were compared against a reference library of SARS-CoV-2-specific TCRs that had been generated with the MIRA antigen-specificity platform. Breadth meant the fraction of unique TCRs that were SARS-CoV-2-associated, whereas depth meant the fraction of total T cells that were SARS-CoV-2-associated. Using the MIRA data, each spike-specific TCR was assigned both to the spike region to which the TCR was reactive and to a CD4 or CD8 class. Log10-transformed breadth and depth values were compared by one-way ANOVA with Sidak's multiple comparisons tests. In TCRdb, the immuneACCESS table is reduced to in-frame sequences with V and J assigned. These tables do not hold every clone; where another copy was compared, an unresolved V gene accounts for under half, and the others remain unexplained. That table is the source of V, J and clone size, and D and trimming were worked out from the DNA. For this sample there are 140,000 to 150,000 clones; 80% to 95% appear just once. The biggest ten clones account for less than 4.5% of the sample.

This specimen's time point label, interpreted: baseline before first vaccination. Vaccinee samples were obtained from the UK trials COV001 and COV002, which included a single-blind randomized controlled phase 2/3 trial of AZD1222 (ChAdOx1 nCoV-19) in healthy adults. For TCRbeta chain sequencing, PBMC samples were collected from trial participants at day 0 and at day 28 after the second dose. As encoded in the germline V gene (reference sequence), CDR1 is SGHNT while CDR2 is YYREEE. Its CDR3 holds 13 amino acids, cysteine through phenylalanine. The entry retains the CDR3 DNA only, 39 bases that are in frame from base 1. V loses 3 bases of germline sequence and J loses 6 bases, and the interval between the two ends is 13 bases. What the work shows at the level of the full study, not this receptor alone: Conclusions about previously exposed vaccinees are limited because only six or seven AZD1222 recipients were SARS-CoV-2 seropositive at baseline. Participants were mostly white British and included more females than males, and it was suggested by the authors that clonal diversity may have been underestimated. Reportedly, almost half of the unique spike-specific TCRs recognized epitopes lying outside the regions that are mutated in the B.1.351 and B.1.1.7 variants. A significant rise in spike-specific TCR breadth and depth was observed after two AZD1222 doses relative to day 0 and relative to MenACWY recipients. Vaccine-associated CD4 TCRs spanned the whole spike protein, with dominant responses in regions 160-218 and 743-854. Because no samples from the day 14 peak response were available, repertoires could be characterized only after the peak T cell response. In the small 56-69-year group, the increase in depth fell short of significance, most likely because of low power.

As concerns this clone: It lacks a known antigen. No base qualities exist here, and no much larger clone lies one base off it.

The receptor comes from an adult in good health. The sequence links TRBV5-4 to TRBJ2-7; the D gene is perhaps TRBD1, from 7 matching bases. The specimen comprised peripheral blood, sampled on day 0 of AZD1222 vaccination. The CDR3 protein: CASSWGQGGEQYF. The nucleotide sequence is TGTGCCAGCAGCTGGGGTCAGGGGGGCGAGCAGTACTTC.